The next 32 T cell receptor beta chains were all read from a single sample in a study of T cell responses to AZD1222 COVID-19 vaccine. This table comes from immunoSEQ multiplex PCR, and its TCRdb copy is limited to in-frame clones, with some not included. The table has about 78,000 clones, roughly nine tenths seen once. The specimen was peripheral blood, collected 28 days after the second AZD1222 dose. The source is an adult who received the AZD1222 COVID-19 vaccine.

The chain recombines TRBV7-8 with TRBJ2-7, with 8 nucleotides matching TRBD1. Germline values: CDR1 SGHVS, CDR2 FQNEAQ. The CDR3 is 16 amino acids. Trimming removed 2 bases from V and 3 bases from J; junction bases left unmatched: 9. CDR3 DNA sequence: TGTGCCAGCAGCTTATCCATTGCAGGGGGCATCTACGAGCAGTACTTC. Its translation: CASSLSIAGGIYEQYF.

V usage is TRBV19 and J usage is TRBJ1-4; 8 nucleotides match TRBD1. The J segment lost 7 bases and the V segment lost 5 bases, leaving 12 bases of the junction unmatched. CDR1 and CDR2 from the germline V gene are LNHDA and SQIVND (reference sequence). The CDR3 covers 16 residues. The CDR3 nucleotides read TGTGCCAGTAGTTACGAAACAGGGGGTAGTAGTGAAAAACTGTTTTTT. Protein product: CASSYETGGSSEKLFF. The variable domain in full, with the rest retrieved from reference TRBV19 and TRBJ1-4, is DGGITQSPKYLFRKEGQNVTLSCEQNLNHDAMYWYRQDPGQGLRLIYYSQIVNDFQKGDIAEGYSVSREKKESFPLTVTSAQKNPTAFYLCASSYETGGSSEKLFFGSGTQLSVL.

V is TRBV12-3 or TRBV12-4 and J is TRBJ2-1; 10 nucleotides agree with TRBD2. The CDR3 runs to 13 residues. V dropped 6 bases and J dropped 9; count of bases not matched to a gene: 5. The CDR3 spells CASSRGLAREQFF. CDR3 nucleotide sequence: TGTGCCAGCAGCCGGGGACTAGCGCGTGAGCAGTTCTTC.

This chain uses TRBV4-1 with TRBJ1-5; D unresolved. V was clipped by 0 bases and J by 3 bases, with 6 bases between them. Germline CDR1 and CDR2: MGHRA and YSYEKL. The CDR3 covers 14 residues. CDR3 sequence (DNA): TGCGCCAGCAGCCAAGACAGCCTCAATCAGCCCCAGCATTTT. Residues: CASSQDSLNQPQHF.

The J gene is TRBJ2-5, the V gene TRBV11-2, with D perhaps TRBD1 (5 bases). CDR1 is SGHAT, CDR2 FQNNGV, per germline. The V end was cut by 5 bases, the J end by 4 bases, with 17 bases between. CDR3 size: 15 residues. CDR3 protein: CASSPRAQRGETQYF. The CDR3 bases are TGTGCCAGCAGCCCCCGGGCCCAAAGGGGAGAGACCCAGTACTTC.

The chain joins TRBV5-1 to TRBJ2-1; possibly TRBD1 for D (6 bases). Germline assignment: CDR1 SGHRS and CDR2 YFSETQ. The CDR3 totals 14 residues. V lost 3 bases to trimming and J lost 6 bases, with 13 bases between them. In DNA form, the CDR3 reads TGCGCCAGCAGCTGGGGGCTAGTTTCCAATGAGCAGTTCTTC. This sequence encodes CASSWGLVSNEQFF.

This clone has just one count. The rearrangement links TRBV19 to TRBJ2-7; 8 bases map to TRBD2. Germline V gene data show CDR1 as LNHDA and CDR2 as SQIVND (reference sequence). Unmatched junction bases numbered 2, after V lost 1 base and J lost 3 bases. The CDR3 spans 14 residues. CDR3 region: CASSIGRGGYEQYF. The CDR3, as DNA: TGTGCCAGTAGTATAGGTCGGGGGGGCTACGAGCAGTACTTC.

The chain has TRBV11-3 and TRBJ2-7; no firm D call. The CDR3 runs 14 residues. V lost 1 base, J lost 6 bases, and 13 bases lay in between. From germline, CDR1 is SGHNT and CDR2 YENEEA. The CDR3 sequence is CASSLGSSSGEQYF. The CDR3 nucleotides are TGTGCCAGCAGCTTAGGGAGTAGCTCGGGCGAGCAGTACTTC.

The genes are TRBV7-9 and TRBJ1-5, with TRBD1 matching over 7 bases. This CDR3 has 14 residues. With V trimmed by 5 bases and J by 5 bases, 6 bases remained unmatched. Germline-derived CDR1 and CDR2 are SEHNR and FQNEAQ (reference sequence). CDR3: CASSQGGTDQPQHF. The CDR3 DNA reads TGTGCCAGCAGCCAGGGGGGTACCGATCAGCCCCAGCATTTT.

This sequence joins TRBV7-2 and TRBJ2-7, with 10 positions matching TRBD1. Germline-derived CDR1 and CDR2 are SGHTA and FQGNSA. The CDR3 spans 13 residues. V was pared by 7 bases and J by 3 bases, with 3 bases of the junction left unmatched. CDR3 nucleotide sequence: TGTGCCAGCATGCGGGACAGGGGCTACGAGCAGTACTTC. Protein: CASMRDRGYEQYF.

This clone was found once. V gene TRBV5-6 combines with J gene TRBJ2-3, with D hard to call. CDR1 SGHDT and CDR2 YYEEEE come from the germline V gene. This CDR3 region has 16 residues. V lost 1 base and J 3 bases, leaving 15 bases between the germline ends. CDR3 bases: TGTGCCAGCAGCTTGTTGCAGGACGGAGAGACAGATACGCAGTATTTT. Amino acid sequence: CASSLLQDGETDTQYF.

The chain has TRBV29-1 and TRBJ2-3; D is tentatively TRBD1 or TRBD2 (5 bases each). The CDR3 extends over 13 amino acids. Germline CDR1 reads SQVTM; CDR2 reads ANQGSEA. Trimming shortened V by 5 bases and J by 1 base, and 10 bases separated the two germline ends. The CDR3 sequence: CSVSLGGTDTQYF. For the CDR3, the DNA is TGCAGCGTTTCACTAGGGGGCACAGATACGCAGTATTTT.

The V and J genes are TRBV4-1 and TRBJ2-7; 8 nucleotides match TRBD1. The CDR3 runs to 13 residues. The V and J ends lost 3 bases and 9 bases, in that order; junction bases with no gene match: 7. Germline values: CDR1 MGHRA, CDR2 YSYEKL. CDR3 DNA: TGCGCCAGCAGCCAGATGGACAGGGTCCCGCAGTACTTC. Translation: CASSQMDRVPQYF.

This clone was counted between two and nine times. V and J are TRBV5-1 and TRBJ1-1, with 8 bases identical to TRBD1. CDR1 is SGHRS and CDR2 is YFSETQ in the germline V gene. J lost 5 bases, V lost 5 bases, and 5 bases had no gene match. The CDR3 has 13 residues. The CDR3 is CASSTGGWTEAFF. The CDR3 coding sequence is TGCGCCAGCAGTACAGGGGGGTGGACTGAAGCTTTCTTT.

This chain uses TRBV11-2 with TRBJ1-1; possible D gene TRBD1, 6 bases. The CDR3 consists of 14 residues. Looked up from germline, CDR1 is SGHAT and CDR2 is FQNNGV. V lost 5 bases to trimming and J lost 3 bases, with 13 bases between them. The CDR3 loop is CASSGGPWDTEAFF. In DNA, the CDR3 is TGTGCCAGCAGCGGGGGGCCGTGGGACACTGAAGCTTTCTTT.

This sequence joins TRBV5-1 and TRBJ2-2; 7 bases agree with TRBD1. The ends lost 4 bases at V and 2 bases at J; junction bases unmatched: 2. Germline V CDR1 and CDR2: SGHRS, YFSETQ. The length of the CDR3 is 14 residues. The CDR3 DNA is TGCGCCAGCAGCCGACAGGGAAACACCGGGGAGCTGTTTTTT. This translates into CASSRQGNTGELFF.

The genes are TRBV2 and TRBJ1-2; 8 nucleotides agree with TRBD1. CDR1 and CDR2 from the germline V gene are SNHLY and FYNNEI. V was clipped by 3 bases and J by 14 bases; unmatched bases: 17. The CDR3 spans 15 residues. The CDR3 DNA sequence: TGTGCCAGCAGTGATGGTGGACAGGGAGTATGGCTAAGTACCTTC. Protein: CASSDGGQGVWLSTF.

The gene calls are TRBV7-3 and TRBJ2-2; 7 bases agree with TRBD2. The CDR3 length is 18 residues. The ends lost 4 bases at V and 1 base at J; junction bases unmatched: 12. Germline V gene lookup returns CDR1 SGHTA and CDR2 FQGTGA. CDR3 protein: CASSSQDGGGRNTGELFF. For the CDR3, the DNA is TGTGCCAGCAGCTCCCAGGACGGTGGCGGGAGGAACACCGGGGAGCTGTTTTTT.

The V gene is TRBV7-2, the J gene TRBJ2-1; D possibly corresponds to TRBD2 (6 bases). From germline, CDR1 is SGHTA and CDR2 FQGNSA. Trimming removed 0 bases from V and 2 bases from J, with 11 bases in between. This CDR3 comprises 16 residues. The CDR3 is CASSLARGTAYNEQFF. As DNA, the CDR3 is TGTGCCAGCAGCTTAGCTCGGGGGACTGCCTACAATGAGCAGTTCTTC. Variable domain in full (rest from reference TRBV7-2 and TRBJ2-1): GAGVSQSPSNKVTEKGKDVELRCDPISGHTALYWYRQSLGQGLEFLIYFQGNSAPDKSGLPSDRFSAERTGGSVSTLTIQRTQQEDSAVYLCASSLARGTAYNEQFFGPGTRLTVL.

In this sample, this clone turned up once. The chain links TRBV7-3 to TRBJ1-2, with D possibly TRBD1 on 6 matching bases. The V end was cut by 2 bases, the J end by 3 bases, with 10 bases between. The CDR3 totals 14 residues. CDR1 is SGHTA and CDR2 is FQGTGA in the germline V gene. The CDR3 DNA follows: TGTGCCAGCAGCTTAGCCGGGACACACTATGGCTACACCTTC. It translates to CASSLAGTHYGYTF.

The rearrangement joins TRBV10-3 to TRBJ1-1; D gene uncertain. The CDR3 has 13 amino acids. V was pared by 6 bases and J by 4 bases, with 12 bases between. Germline V lookup: CDR1 ENHRY, CDR2 SYGVKD. For the CDR3, the DNA is TGTGCCATCAGGGACCCGCCGGCCACTGAAGCTTTCTTT. It specifies CAIRDPPATEAFF.

The chain carries TRBV12-3 or TRBV12-4 and TRBJ1-4, with 8 bases lining up with TRBD1. V lost 1 base to trimming and J lost 8 bases; unmatched junction nucleotides: 0. This CDR3 has 13 residues. CDR3 bases: TGTGCCAGCAGTTTAGGACAGGGGGAAAAACTGTTTTTT. Encoded protein: CASSLGQGEKLFF.

The DNA for the CDR3 is TGTGCCAGCAGCCAGTCCGGGACAGGCTCGGGCGAGCAGTACTTC. Its protein is CASSQSGTGSGEQYF. The V call is TRBV4-2, the J call TRBJ2-7; 8 nucleotides match TRBD1. The V gene end was trimmed by 3 bases and the J gene end by 6 bases; junction bases not matched to a gene: 10. Per the germline V gene, CDR1 is LGHNA and CDR2 is YNFKEQ. The CDR3 sequence is 15 residues long.

The chain has TRBV12-5 and TRBJ2-5; 8 positions match TRBD2. Germline assignment: CDR1 LGHNT and CDR2 FRNRAP. V dropped 6 bases and J dropped 5; count of bases not matched to a gene: 14. This CDR3 comprises 16 residues. This CDR3 is CASGPPPGGARETQYF. The CDR3 DNA sequence: TGTGCTAGTGGACCCCCTCCGGGGGGGGCCAGGGAGACCCAGTACTTC. Drawing the rest from reference TRBV12-5 and TRBJ2-5, the complete variable domain is DARVTQTPRHKVTEMGQEVTMRCQPILGHNTVFWYRQTMMQGLELLAYFRNRAPLDDSGMPKDRFSAEMPDATLATLKIQPSEPRDSAVYFCASGPPPGGARETQYFGPGTRLLVL.

This clone showed up just a few times. The chain couples TRBV6-5 to TRBJ1-1; D gene uncertain. CDR3 size: 13 residues. V was shortened by 4 bases and J by 1 base, with 7 bases between the two germline ends. The germline gives CDR1 MNHEY, CDR2 SVGAGI. The CDR3 DNA reads TGTGCCAGCAGTTTGGAGGGGAACACTGAAGCTTTCTTT. It translates to CASSLEGNTEAFF.

This clone was observed a single time. The J gene is TRBJ1-2, the V gene TRBV12-3 or TRBV12-4; unclear D gene. The length of the CDR3 is 12 residues. V shed 5 bases and J shed 3 bases, with 7 bases lying between them. The CDR3 DNA follows: TGTGCCAGCAGTCGGGGAGACTATGGCTACACCTTC. Its protein product is CASSRGDYGYTF.

The CDR3 sequence: CASSLSGQGHQPQHF. CDR3 nucleotide sequence: TGTGCCAGCAGTTTAAGCGGTCAGGGGCATCAGCCCCAGCATTTT. The rearrangement joins TRBV27 to TRBJ1-5, with a tentative D call TRBD1 (6 bases). Germline CDR1 MNHEY, CDR2 SMNVEV (reference sequence). The CDR3 length is 15 residues. The V gene lost 2 bases and the J gene lost 5 bases, with 13 bases spanning the gap.

A single count supports this clone. J is TRBJ2-2 and V is TRBV7-3, with no clear D. Per germline, CDR1 SGHTA and CDR2 FQGTGA. Trimming took 5 bases from V and 2 from J, leaving 18 bases between them. CDR3 length equals 17 residues. This chain's CDR3 is CASSLAEVGFNTGELFF. CDR3 nucleotides: TGTGCCAGCAGCCTCGCTGAGGTGGGATTTAACACCGGGGAGCTGTTTTTT.

This clone was observed a handful of times. This chain connects TRBV7-3 to TRBJ2-1; TRBD2 agrees at 11 bases. Germline loops: CDR1 SGHTA, CDR2 FQGTGA. Trimming took 8 bases from V and 6 from J; bases not matched to a gene: 0. The CDR3 is 12 residues long. In DNA, the CDR3 is TGTGCCAGCGGACTAGCGGGCAATGAGCAGTTCTTC. Amino acid sequence: CASGLAGNEQFF.

The J gene is TRBJ1-4, the V gene TRBV6-6, with D possibly TRBD1 on 5 matching bases. Germline CDR1 and CDR2: MNHNY and SVGAGI (reference sequence). The CDR3 is made up of 15 amino acids. The ends were cut back, 6 bases at V and 0 bases at J, with 11 bases in the middle. In nucleotides, the CDR3 is TGTGCCAGCAGCCTCGCGGGGGCAACTAATGAAAAACTGTTTTTT. Translation gives CASSLAGATNEKLFF.

The chain combines TRBV6-6 with TRBJ1-2, with D perhaps TRBD1 (6 bases). The CDR3 spans 13 residues. V was cut by 6 bases and J by 7 bases, with 15 bases left in between. CDR1 MNHNY and CDR2 SVGAGI come from the germline V gene (reference sequence). The CDR3 DNA reads TGTGCCAGCAGGGGGGGCGGACTTGGTGGCTACACCTTC. This codes for CASRGGGLGGYTF.

This chain joins TRBV11-3 and TRBJ2-3, with D hard to call. Between the trimmed V and J ends, which lost 1 base and 2 bases, there was a span of 10 bases. CDR3 length: 15 residues. Germline CDR1 reads SGHNT; CDR2 reads YENEEA. CDR3 sequence reads: CASSLVVTVTDTQYF. CDR3 coding DNA: TGTGCCAGCAGCTTAGTTGTGACTGTCACAGATACGCAGTATTTT.